This TCR beta chain was documented in a study of PD-L1 blockade in urothelial cancer. CDR3 length equals 18 residues. CDR1 SQVTM and CDR2 ANQGSEA come from the germline V gene. After removal of 7 bases from V and 2 bases from J, the junction contained 16 bases not matched to a gene. Clones were sequenced by immunoSEQ multiplex PCR, and TCRdb holds only the in-frame ones, with some missing. The sample has some 67,000 clones; 85% to 90% are singletons. The input for sequencing was PBMCs, taken around atezolizumab (anti-PD-L1) treatment. The V call is TRBV29-1, the J call TRBJ2-4, with 11 positions matching TRBD2. This sequence originates from a man aged 60 to 75 with urothelial cancer. CDR3 in DNA: TGCAGCGAGAAAGGGACTAGCGGAAAAACAAGGCCCAAAAACATTCAGTACTTC. Amino acid sequence: CSEKGTSGKTRPKNIQYF.